Following are 7 T cell receptor beta chains from one sample sequenced in a study of blood T cell repertoires in COVID-19. Produced via immunoSEQ multiplex PCR; TCRdb's table is partial and in-frame only. Here the sample spans about 150,000 clones, approximately 88% being singletons. The sequenced material came from PBMCs or T cells enriched from blood (not recorded which). These receptor sequences come from a man aged 65 to 79 who had been exposed to COVID-19.

The rearrangement joins TRBV18 to TRBJ1-4; D is uncertain. Germline values: CDR1 KGHSH, CDR2 LQKENI. Trimming left V 2 bases short and J 3 bases short, with 13 bases between. The CDR3 has 16 amino acids. CDR3 in amino acids: CASSPDLARPNEKLFF. The CDR3 nucleotides read TGTGCCAGCTCACCAGACTTGGCAAGACCTAATGAAAAACTGTTTTTT.

The rearrangement uses TRBV4-1 and TRBJ2-1; 11 bases map to TRBD2. The CDR3 runs to 17 residues. Germline assignment: CDR1 MGHRA and CDR2 YSYEKL. After removal of 0 bases from V and 6 bases from J, the junction contained 7 bases not matched to a gene. The CDR3 DNA reads as TGCGCCAGCAGCCAAGATCCCGGGACTAGCGGCGGCAATGAGCAGTTCTTC. This codes for CASSQDPGTSGGNEQFF.

The V gene is TRBV9, the J gene TRBJ2-1, with D unresolved. Germline V gene lookup returns CDR1 SGDLS and CDR2 YYNGEE. The CDR3 totals 14 residues. Trimming removed 4 bases from V and 0 bases from J, with 8 bases in between. CDR3 DNA: TGTGCCAGCAGCCCCATTCCCTCCTACAATGAGCAGTTCTTC. Amino acids: CASSPIPSYNEQFF.

The genes are TRBV11-2 and TRBJ2-7; 8 bases fit TRBD1. In germline, CDR1 is SGHAT, CDR2 FQNNGV. V dropped 2 bases and J dropped 6; count of bases not matched to a gene: 9. This CDR3 is 15 amino acids long. The CDR3 loop is CASSLPGGALSEQYF. In nucleotides, the CDR3 is TGTGCCAGCAGCTTACCAGGGGGCGCTTTGTCCGAGCAGTACTTC.

V is TRBV7-2 and J is TRBJ1-1, with D possibly being TRBD1 (5 bases). The CDR3 runs 15 residues. Germline V gene sequence: CDR1 SGHTA, CDR2 FQGNSA. The V end was cut by 1 base, the J end by 0 bases, with 9 bases between. CDR3 DNA: TGTGCCAGCAGCTTAGATCCAGGGATGAACACTGAAGCTTTCTTT. Amino acids: CASSLDPGMNTEAFF.

J is TRBJ2-5 and V is TRBV18; D gene unclear. Per germline, CDR1 KGHSH and CDR2 LQKENI. This CDR3 has 13 amino acids. Trimming removed 5 bases at V and 5 bases at J, with 12 bases between. The CDR3 loop is CASSAGLQETQYF. The CDR3 nucleotides read TGTGCCAGCTCAGCAGGTCTCCAGGAGACCCAGTACTTC. Drawing the rest from reference TRBV18 and TRBJ2-5, the complete variable domain is NAGVMQNPRHLVRRRGQEARLRCSPMKGHSHVYWYRQLPEEGLKFMVYLQKENIIDESGMPKERFSAEFPKEGPSILRIQQVVRGDSAAYFCASSAGLQETQYFGPGTRLLVL.

The chain combines TRBV27 with TRBJ2-7; 7 bases are a match to TRBD2. There are 16 residues in the CDR3. CDR1 and CDR2 (germline): MNHEY, SMNVEV (reference sequence). Unmatched junction bases numbered 13, after V lost 8 bases and J lost 0 bases. The CDR3 reads CASFGFEGGISYEQYF. CDR3 in DNA: TGTGCCAGCTTTGGTTTTGAGGGAGGGATCTCCTACGAGCAGTACTTC.